This T cell receptor beta chain is drawn from a study of cytomegalovirus exposure and HLA in healthy donors. The J segment lost 4 bases and the V segment lost 5 bases, leaving 11 bases of the junction unmatched. Germline CDR1 reads SGHNT; CDR2 reads YYREEE (reference sequence). The CDR3 is 17 amino acids. PCR primers comprised 60 Vbeta and 13 Jbeta primers. TCRdb keeps only in-frame clones here, not all; method: immunoSEQ multiplex PCR. The sample gives 65,000 to 85,000 clones, 65% to 70% of which show up once; 14% is in the top ten. This sequence joins TRBV5-4 and TRBJ2-6, with 8 bases lining up with TRBD1. Sequences were obtained from PBMCs. The TCR comes from a male donor in good health and CMV-seropositive. The chain's CDR3 is CASRYGDRTSGANVLTF. CDR3 nucleotide sequence: TGTGCCAGCAGATATGGGGACAGGACTTCCGGGGCCAACGTCCTGACTTTC.